Each of the 14 T cell receptor beta chains below was sequenced from the same sample in a study of T cell responses to AZD1222 COVID-19 vaccine. The method was immunoSEQ multiplex PCR; TCRdb's version includes in-frame clones alone and lacks a portion of them. The sample records about 84,000 clones, 80% to 90% being singletons. The sequencing here drew on peripheral blood, taken 28 days after the second AZD1222 dose. These TCRs come from an adult who received the AZD1222 COVID-19 vaccine.

V is TRBV23-1 and J is TRBJ2-5; D not certain. TRBV23-1 carries the ORF label, with uncertain function. The CDR3 spans 14 residues. DNA for the CDR3: TGCATCCGACCCGCTGAACAGAACCAAGAGACCCAGTACTTC. This translates into CIRPAEQNQETQYF.

J is TRBJ2-7 and V is TRBV6-5, with a weak D call TRBD1 (6 bases). The germline V and J ends were trimmed by 7 bases and 3 bases, with 16 bases remaining between them. The CDR3 contains 14 residues. Germline loops: CDR1 MNHEY, CDR2 SVGAGI. The CDR3 nucleotides read TGTGCCAGCATAATGACAGGAGCTGGCTACGAGCAGTACTTC. Its translation is CASIMTGAGYEQYF.

The rearrangement joins TRBV18 to TRBJ1-1, with D perhaps matching TRBD1 (6 bases). The CDR3 has 14 residues. With 3 bases removed from V and 5 bases from J, the gap between germline ends came to 13 bases. Germline CDR1 is KGHSH and CDR2 is LQKENI. The CDR3 sequence is CASSPFTGKTEAFF. The CDR3 DNA is TGTGCCAGCTCACCCTTTACAGGGAAGACTGAAGCTTTCTTT.

This chain's CDR3 is CASSQNRDGGFSGNTIYF. The CDR3 coding sequence is TGTGCCAGCAGCCAAAACCGGGACGGAGGATTCTCTGGAAACACCATATATTTT. The genes are TRBV3-1 (or the pseudogene TRBV3-2) and TRBJ1-3; possibly TRBD1 for D (5 bases). This CDR3 has 18 residues. CDR1 is LGHDT, CDR2 YNNKEL, per germline (reference sequence). The germline V and J ends were trimmed by 2 bases and 0 bases, with 17 bases remaining between them.

The J gene is TRBJ2-1, the V gene TRBV29-1, with D unclear. The CDR3 has 12 residues. Trimming removed 2 bases at V and 3 bases at J, with 5 bases between. From germline, CDR1 is SQVTM and CDR2 ANQGSEA. CDR3 bases: TGCAGCGTTGAACAGGTCTACAATGAGCAGTTCTTC. It specifies CSVEQVYNEQFF.

The chain combines TRBV14 with TRBJ1-2; D is possibly TRBD1 (5 bases). Looked up from germline, CDR1 is SGHDN and CDR2 is FVKESK. There are 12 residues in the CDR3. V lost 0 bases to trimming and J lost 6 bases, with 5 bases between them. The CDR3 DNA reads as TGTGCCAGCAGCCAAGAGGGGCATGGCTACACCTTC. Its protein product is CASSQEGHGYTF.

The chain carries TRBV11-2 and TRBJ1-5, with a tentative D call TRBD1 (5 bases). In germline, CDR1 is SGHAT, CDR2 FQNNGV. The CDR3 has 15 residues. V gave up 1 base and J gave up 4 bases, with 11 bases separating them. The CDR3 region has the DNA TGTGCCAGCAGCTTAGGAAACGGGGGGAATCAGCCCCAGCATTTT. Protein product: CASSLGNGGNQPQHF.

The chain recombines TRBV3-1 (or the pseudogene TRBV3-2) with TRBJ2-3; D call uncertain. Per germline, CDR1 LGHDT and CDR2 YNNKEL (reference sequence). This CDR3 is built from 11 residues. Trimming removed 3 bases from V and 5 bases from J, with 3 bases in between. CDR3 in DNA: TGTGCCAGCAGCCAGATAGATACGCAGTATTTT. Translated, it gives CASSQIDTQYF.

The chain has TRBV11-2 and TRBJ2-7, with 8 bases matching TRBD2. V was clipped by 0 bases and J by 0 bases; unmatched bases: 10. From germline, CDR1 is SGHAT and CDR2 FQNNGV. The CDR3 covers 18 residues. The CDR3 is CASSLEIGAGGNSYEQYF. As DNA, the CDR3 is TGTGCCAGCAGCTTAGAGATTGGGGCGGGAGGAAACTCCTACGAGCAGTACTTC.

V usage is TRBV7-2 and J usage is TRBJ1-2; 7 positions agree with TRBD1. Trimming removed 1 base from V and 7 bases from J; junction bases left unmatched: 12. The CDR3 is made up of 16 amino acids. Germline V CDR1 and CDR2: SGHTA, FQGNSA. DNA for the CDR3: TGTGCCAGCAGCTTAGACCTGACGCAGGGGGGTTTTGGCTACACCTTC. Translated: CASSLDLTQGGFGYTF.

This chain connects TRBV6-5 to TRBJ1-3; D may be TRBD1 (6 bases). The ends were cut back, 10 bases at V and 6 bases at J, with 13 bases in the middle. This CDR3 is 12 amino acids long. Germline CDR1 MNHEY, CDR2 SVGAGI. The CDR3 sequence: CATREGENTIYF. As DNA, the CDR3 is TGTGCCACCCGAGAGGGGGAAAACACCATATATTTT.

The rearrangement links TRBV7-2 to TRBJ2-7; 14 bases align to TRBD2. The trim removed 4 bases at V and 6 bases at J, leaving 5 bases unmatched. This CDR3 comprises 15 residues. The germline CDR1 and CDR2 sequences are SGHTA and FQGNSA. For the CDR3, the DNA is TGTGCCAGCAGCTCCCGACTAGCGGGAGGGCCCGAGCAGTACTTC. It specifies CASSSRLAGGPEQYF.

This chain joins TRBV6-2 or TRBV6-3 and TRBJ1-5; the D gene is possibly TRBD1 (5 bases). From germline, CDR1 is MNHEY and CDR2 SVGEGT. CDR3 length: 15 residues. With 6 bases removed from V and 0 bases from J, the gap between germline ends came to 12 bases. CDR3: CASSETDYSNQPQHF. The CDR3 nucleotides are TGTGCCAGCAGCGAGACAGATTATAGCAATCAGCCCCAGCATTTT.

The V call is TRBV2, the J call TRBJ2-5; D unclear. The CDR3 runs 13 residues. The germline V gene encodes CDR1 SNHLY and CDR2 FYNNEI. Trimming took off 8 bases at V and 2 bases at J, with 12 bases between the two ends. The CDR3 nucleotides read TGTGCCAGCGACCTAGGCTGGCAAGAGACCCAGTACTTC. Translated: CASDLGWQETQYF.